This T cell receptor (beta chain) was profiled in a study of human T cells and chemical hapten exposure. Across the whole study: Patients, predominantly female, presented with alopecia areata, totalis or universalis.

Time point described: patch test 1, 2 weeks after DPC sensitization. The treatment denotes: therapeutic diphenylcyclopropenone sensitization with weekly scalp DPC. TCRdb passed the RACE reads through MiXCR, listing each CDR3 protein once. The table records a few hundred thousand distinct CDR3 sequences, more than 4.5% of them present only once. The CDR3 runs 15 residues. The germline CDR1 and CDR2 sequences are SGHTA and FQGNSA. Trimming pared 5 bases from V and 8 bases from J, leaving 21 bases between. The origin of this receptor is a woman aged 50 to 60 with alopecia areata. Some clones in this sample may be carry-over from other donors' samples. Sample: whole blood, taken in connection with sensitization to the hapten diphenylcyclopropenone (DPC). The chain recombines TRBV7-2 with TRBJ1-2, with TRBD1 as a possible D gene (5 bases). The CDR3 coding sequence is TGTGCCAGCAGCCCCACCCTCATGGGGGTAGAAGGCTACACCTTC. It is translated as CASSPTLMGVEGYTF.